The 21 T cell receptor beta chains below were found in one sample sequenced in a study of early T cells in non-severe SARS-CoV-2 infection. One entry per CDR3 protein results from TCRdb running MiXCR on the 5' RACE reads. The profile covers tens of thousands of distinct CDR3 sequences, with 11% to 15% appearing a single time and around 3% taken by the ten largest. Sequencing was done on a sample of whole blood. The receptors come from an adult who was a healthcare worker with PCR-confirmed SARS-CoV-2 infection or an uninfected control (not recorded which).

CDR3 sequence reads: CASSQASGNDIQYF. DNA for the CDR3: TGTGCCAGCAGCCAAGCTAGCGGGAACGACATTCAGTACTTC. This chain connects TRBV4-2 to TRBJ2-4, with 9 bases lining up with TRBD2. Germline CDR1 reads LGHNA; CDR2 reads YNFKEQ. V gave up 1 base and J gave up 8 bases; unmatched junction bases: 3. The CDR3 runs to 14 residues.

This clonotype was recorded many times. The DNA for the CDR3 is TGTGCCAGCAGCCGGCGGTACGACACAGATACGCAGTATTTT. It is translated as CASSRRYDTDTQYF. The chain employs TRBV14 and TRBJ2-3; D unclear. Trimming cost V 4 bases and J 2 bases, with 10 bases left between them. Germline V gives CDR1 SGHDN, CDR2 FVKESK. This CDR3 contains 14 residues.

This chain connects TRBV18 to TRBJ2-7, with a weak D call TRBD1 (6 bases). Germline CDR1 is KGHSH and CDR2 is LQKENI. The length of the CDR3 is 14 residues. Trimming shortened V by 3 bases and J by 2 bases, and 11 bases separated the two germline ends. CDR3 DNA: TGTGCCAGCTCACCGCCGGACAGAGCCTACGAGCAGTACTTC. Translation: CASSPPDRAYEQYF.

This clonotype has more than one count but fewer than ten. The chain is built from TRBV5-1 and TRBJ2-3; TRBD1 or TRBD2 may be the D gene (5 bases each). Germline loops: CDR1 SGHRS, CDR2 YFSETQ. V was pared by 0 bases and J by 3 bases, with 11 bases between. The CDR3 runs to 15 residues. CDR3 sequence reads: CASSLVEGRTDTQYF. The DNA of the CDR3 is TGCGCCAGCAGCTTGGTAGAGGGGAGAACAGATACGCAGTATTTT.

This clonotype occurred a few times. This chain connects TRBV20-1 to TRBJ2-3; 8 bases match TRBD2. CDR1 and CDR2 (germline): DFQATT, SNEGSKA (reference sequence). V was clipped by 6 bases and J by 5 bases; unmatched bases: 7. The CDR3 is made up of 13 amino acids. This chain's CDR3 is CSARPTSVDTQYF. The CDR3 DNA sequence: TGCAGTGCCCGGCCGACTAGCGTAGATACGCAGTATTTT.

This clonotype was detected many times. The rearrangement uses TRBV3-1 and TRBJ2-7, with 7 bases aligning to TRBD1. V was clipped by 1 base and J by 3 bases; unmatched bases: 9. The germline CDR1 and CDR2 sequences are LGHDT and YNNKEL (reference sequence). This CDR3 has 16 residues. The CDR3 loop is CASSQGLTGIFYEQYF. CDR3 DNA sequence: TGTGCCAGCAGCCAAGGCCTGACAGGGATTTTCTACGAGCAGTACTTC.

The rearrangement links TRBV12-5 to TRBJ1-4, with D unclear. The V gene's germline CDR1 is LGHNT and CDR2 FRNRAP. The CDR3 is 16 amino acids. V was trimmed by 6 bases and J by 3 bases, leaving 17 bases between them. The CDR3 sequence: CASGHRRNPANEKLFF. CDR3 nucleotides: TGTGCTAGTGGCCACCGGCGAAACCCGGCTAATGAAAAACTGTTTTTT.

The chain couples TRBV5-1 to TRBJ2-1; TRBD2 matches 7 bases. V shed 3 bases and J 5 bases; nucleotides not matched to a gene: 11. Germline V gene sequence: CDR1 SGHRS, CDR2 YFSETQ. The CDR3 extends over 16 amino acids. The CDR3 nucleotides are TGCGCCAGCAGCTGGCTACAAGCGGGACGAGACAATGAGCAGTTCTTC. It is translated as CASSWLQAGRDNEQFF.

The V call is TRBV29-1, the J call TRBJ1-1; D possibly corresponds to TRBD1 (6 bases). V lost 7 bases and J 1 base, leaving 16 bases between the germline ends. This CDR3 spans 14 amino acids. Looked up from germline, CDR1 is SQVTM and CDR2 is ANQGSEA. CDR3 residues: CSAAVGGQNTEAFF. CDR3 nucleotide sequence: TGCAGCGCCGCAGTGGGGGGACAGAACACTGAAGCTTTCTTT.

This clonotype was detected many times. This chain uses TRBV6-1 with TRBJ1-5; 11 nucleotides line up with TRBD1. Germline V gene sequence: CDR1 MNHNS, CDR2 SASEGT. With V trimmed by 3 bases and J by 7 bases, 8 bases remained unmatched. The CDR3 is 16 amino acids. DNA of the CDR3: TGTGCCAGCAGTGAGGCGGACGGGACAGGGGGACAGCCCCAGCATTTT. It specifies CASSEADGTGGQPQHF.

V gene TRBV19 combines with J gene TRBJ2-4; D uncertain. The V gene lost 5 bases and the J gene lost 1 base, with 15 bases spanning the gap. The germline CDR1 and CDR2 sequences are LNHDA and SQIVND (reference sequence). The CDR3 contains 16 residues. The CDR3 DNA reads TGTGCCAGTAGTCACCCCACTCGATCCGCCAAAAACATTCAGTACTTC. Its translation is CASSHPTRSAKNIQYF.

The V gene is TRBV4-2, the J gene TRBJ1-4; possible D gene TRBD1, 6 bases. Germline-derived CDR1 and CDR2 are LGHNA and YNFKEQ. The ends were cut back, 4 bases at V and 1 base at J, with 13 bases in the middle. The CDR3 is 16 residues long. The CDR3 spells CASSLTGRKTNEKLFF. The CDR3 DNA reads TGTGCCAGCAGCCTTACAGGGAGGAAAACTAATGAAAAACTGTTTTTT.

This clonotype was seen ten or more times. The gene calls are TRBV7-3 and TRBJ2-4; 9 nucleotides line up with TRBD2. Germline CDR1 and CDR2: SGHTA and FQGTGA. The CDR3 totals 16 residues. V was pared by 2 bases and J by 6 bases, with 8 bases of the junction left unmatched. CDR3 bases: TGTGCCAGCAGCTTAGAGGCGGGAGGGCCGGGAAACATTCAGTACTTC. Translation: CASSLEAGGPGNIQYF.

The chain employs TRBV28 and TRBJ2-3; the D gene is possibly TRBD2 (6 bases). CDR1 and CDR2 from the germline V gene are MDHEN and SYDVKM. The V end was cut by 6 bases, the J end by 2 bases, with 12 bases between. CDR3 length: 14 amino acids. The CDR3 region is CASRTSGDTDTQYF. The CDR3 coding sequence is TGTGCCAGCAGGACATCGGGGGACACAGATACGCAGTATTTT. The variable domain in full, completed from reference TRBV28 and TRBJ2-3, reads DVKVTQSSRYLVKRTGEKVFLECVQDMDHENMFWYRQDPGLGLRLIYFSYDVKMKEKGDIPEGYSVSREKKERFSLILESASTNQTSMYLCASRTSGDTDTQYFGPGTRLTVL.

This clonotype was seen ten or more times. The chain combines TRBV5-1 with TRBJ2-7; TRBD1 is a possible D gene (5 bases). V lost 0 bases, J lost 0 bases, and 13 bases lay in between. This CDR3 contains 16 residues. CDR1 and CDR2 from the germline V gene are SGHRS and YFSETQ. DNA for the CDR3: TGCGCCAGCAGCTTGGAGGCAGCAGGGCCCTCCTACGAGCAGTACTTC. Translation gives CASSLEAAGPSYEQYF.

This chain joins TRBV30 and TRBJ1-5; D possibly corresponds to TRBD1 (5 bases). The CDR3 extends over 17 amino acids. Germline CDR1 is GTSNPN and CDR2 is SVGIG (reference sequence). V lost 3 bases and J 2 bases, leaving 20 bases between the germline ends. The CDR3 is CAWSATKGTLGNQPQHF. In nucleotides, the CDR3 is TGTGCCTGGAGCGCCACTAAGGGGACGCTCGGCAATCAGCCCCAGCATTTT.

This clonotype was found a few times. The chain links TRBV7-9 to TRBJ1-1; TRBD1 is a possible D gene (5 bases). The germline V and J ends were trimmed by 1 base and 1 base, with 7 bases remaining between them. Germline values: CDR1 SEHNR, CDR2 FQNEAQ (reference sequence). This CDR3 contains 14 residues. In DNA, the CDR3 is TGTGCCAGCAGCTTAGGGACACCGAACACTGAAGCTTTCTTT. Its translation is CASSLGTPNTEAFF.

The table lists this clonotype with a few counts. This chain joins TRBV30 and TRBJ1-5, with 8 bases that match TRBD1. The length of the CDR3 is 14 residues. V trimming: 2 bases; J trimming: 4 bases; junction bases outside the gene matches: 4. The germline V gene has CDR1 GTSNPN and CDR2 SVGIG (reference sequence). As DNA, the CDR3 is TGTGCCTGGAGTCACACAGGGGGGAATCAGCCCCAGCATTTT. This codes for CAWSHTGGNQPQHF. The entire variable domain, with the rest obtained from reference TRBV30 and TRBJ1-5, is as follows: SQTIHQWPATLVQPVGSPLSLECTVEGTSNPNLYWYRQAAGRGLQLLFYSVGIGQISSEVPQNLSASRPQDRQFILSSKKLLLSDSGFYLCAWSHTGGNQPQHFGDGTRLSIL.

This clonotype was seen repeatedly, ten times or more. The rearrangement links TRBV28 to TRBJ2-7, with D possibly matching TRBD1 (6 bases). Looked up from germline, CDR1 is MDHEN and CDR2 is SYDVKM. V lost 5 bases and J lost 3, with 14 bases in between. The CDR3 loop spans 14 amino acids. The CDR3, as DNA: TGTGCCAGCAGTCCCTCCAGGGGAATCTACGAGCAGTACTTC. This gives the protein CASSPSRGIYEQYF.

The table lists this clonotype with many counts. The chain has TRBV18 and TRBJ2-6, with D possibly being TRBD2 (5 bases). The CDR3 has 15 amino acids. Trimming pared 3 bases from V and 7 bases from J, leaving 13 bases between. From germline, CDR1 is KGHSH and CDR2 LQKENI. In DNA form, the CDR3 reads TGTGCCAGCTCACCCTATGCCGGGAACGCCAACGTCCTGACTTTC. It codes for CASSPYAGNANVLTF.

This clonotype was recorded a few times. V and J are TRBV11-2 and TRBJ2-7, with 10 bases that match TRBD2. The CDR3 totals 16 residues. The V gene's germline CDR1 is SGHAT and CDR2 FQNNGV. V lost 5 bases and J lost 2; bases outside the gene matches: 9. The CDR3 DNA follows: TGTGCCAGCAGCCTTGTTTTGACTAGCGGGCCCTACGAGCAGTACTTC. It specifies CASSLVLTSGPYEQYF.